This T cell receptor beta chain was sequenced in a study of CD8 T cells in Susac syndrome. Study-level results: The study's TCR sequencing and HLA analysis drew on a certain number of individuals. That number was acknowledged as relatively small.

V was pared by 0 bases and J by 5 bases, with 12 bases between. The length of the CDR3 is 15 residues. Germline-derived CDR1 and CDR2 are SGDLS and YYNGEE. Details on this clonotype: No antigen is known for it.

Reverse transcription of about 0.45 to 1 ug RNA was performed with random hexamers. TCRdb ran MiXCR on the immunoSEQ multiplex PCR reads and lists one entry per CDR3 protein. Among 200,000 to 250,000 distinct CDR3 sequences listed, around nine tenths were seen once. Sequencing of TCR beta was undertaken in CD8+ and CD4+ T cells derived from blood. V gene TRBV9 combines with J gene TRBJ2-1; D is possibly TRBD1 (6 bases). The clonotype comes from a human donor with multiple sclerosis. Sequencing was carried out using CD8+ T cells from PBMCs. CDR3 sequence: CASSVVPDSDNEQFF. CDR3 nucleotide sequence: TGTGCCAGCAGCGTAGTCCCGGACAGTGACAATGAGCAGTTCTTC. Full variable domain (outside the CDR3, taken from reference TRBV9 and TRBJ2-1): DSGVTQTPKHLITATGQRVTLRCSPRSGDLSVYWYQQSLDQGLQFLIQYYNGEERAKGNILERFSAQQFPDLHSELNLSSLELGDSALYFCASSVVPDSDNEQFFGPGTRLTVL.